This TCR beta chain was sequenced for a study of response to subunit inactivated influenza vaccine. TCRdb processed the RT-PCR reads anew with MiXCR; each CDR3 protein has one entry. The sample comprises 600,000 to 850,000 distinct CDR3 sequences, around 15% of which are singletons, and 7.5% to 8% rests with the top ten. Germline V gene lookup returns CDR1 DFQATT and CDR2 SNEGSKA (reference sequence). CDR3 length: 15 residues. Trimming removed 1 base at V and 2 bases at J, with 13 bases between. The TCR originated in a man in his fifties who received an inactivated influenza vaccine. The sample here was PBMCs from blood, taken about 14 days before vaccination. V gene TRBV20-1 combines with J gene TRBJ2-3, with a possible D match to TRBD2 (5 bases). The CDR3 bases are TGCAGTGCTAGAGTTTTAGCGAGCAACACAGATACGCAGTATTTT. As protein: CSARVLASNTDTQYF.